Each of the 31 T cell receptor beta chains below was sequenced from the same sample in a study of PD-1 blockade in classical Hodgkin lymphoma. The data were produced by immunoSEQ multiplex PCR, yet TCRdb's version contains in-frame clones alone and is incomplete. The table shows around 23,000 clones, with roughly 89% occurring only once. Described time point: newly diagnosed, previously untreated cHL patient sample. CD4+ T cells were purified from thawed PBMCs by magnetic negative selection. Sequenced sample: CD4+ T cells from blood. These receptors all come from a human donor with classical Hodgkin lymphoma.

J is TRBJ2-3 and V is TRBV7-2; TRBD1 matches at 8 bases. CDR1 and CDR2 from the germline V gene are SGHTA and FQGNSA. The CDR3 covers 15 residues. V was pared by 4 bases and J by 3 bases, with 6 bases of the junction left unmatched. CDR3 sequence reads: CASSSRQGQTDTQYF. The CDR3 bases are TGTGCCAGCAGCTCCAGACAGGGGCAGACAGATACGCAGTATTTT.

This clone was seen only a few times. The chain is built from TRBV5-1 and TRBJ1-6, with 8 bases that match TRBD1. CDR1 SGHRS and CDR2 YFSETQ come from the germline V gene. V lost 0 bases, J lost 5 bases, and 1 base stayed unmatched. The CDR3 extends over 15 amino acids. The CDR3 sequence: CASSLGTGNNSPLHF. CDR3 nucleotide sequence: TGCGCCAGCAGCTTGGGGACAGGGAATAATTCACCCCTCCACTTT.

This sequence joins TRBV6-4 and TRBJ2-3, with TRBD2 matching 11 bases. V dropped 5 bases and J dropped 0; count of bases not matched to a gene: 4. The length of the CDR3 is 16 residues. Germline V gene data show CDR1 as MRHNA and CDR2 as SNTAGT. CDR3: CASSPLAGVSTDTQYF. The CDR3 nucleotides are TGTGCCAGCAGTCCACTAGCGGGGGTCAGCACAGATACGCAGTATTTT.

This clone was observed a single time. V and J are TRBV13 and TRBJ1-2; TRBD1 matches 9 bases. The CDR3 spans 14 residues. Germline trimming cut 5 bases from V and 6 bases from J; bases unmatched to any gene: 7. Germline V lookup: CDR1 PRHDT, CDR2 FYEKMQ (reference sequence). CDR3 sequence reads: CASSTLGTGNGYTF. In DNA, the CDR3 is TGTGCCAGCAGCACACTAGGGACAGGGAATGGCTACACCTTC. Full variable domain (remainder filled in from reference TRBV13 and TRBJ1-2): AAGVIQSPRHLIKEKRETATLKCYPIPRHDTVYWYQQGPGQDPQFLISFYEKMQSDKGSIPDRFSAQQFSDYHSELNMSSLELGDSALYFCASSTLGTGNGYTFGSGTRLTVV.

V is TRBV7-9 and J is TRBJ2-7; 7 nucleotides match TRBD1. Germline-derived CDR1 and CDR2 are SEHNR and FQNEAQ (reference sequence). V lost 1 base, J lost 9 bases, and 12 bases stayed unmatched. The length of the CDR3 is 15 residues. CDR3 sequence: CASSLVPLKGAAQYF. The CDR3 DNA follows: TGTGCCAGCAGCTTAGTACCACTAAAGGGGGCCGCGCAGTACTTC.

DNA of the CDR3: TGTGCCAGCAGCGTAGCTCCAGGGGACGAGCAGTACTTC. It encodes CASSVAPGDEQYF. The chain uses TRBV9 and TRBJ2-7; possibly TRBD1 for D (6 bases). Between the trimmed V and J ends, which lost 0 bases and 5 bases, there was a span of 9 bases. The germline CDR1 and CDR2 sequences are SGDLS and YYNGEE. CDR3 length: 13 residues.

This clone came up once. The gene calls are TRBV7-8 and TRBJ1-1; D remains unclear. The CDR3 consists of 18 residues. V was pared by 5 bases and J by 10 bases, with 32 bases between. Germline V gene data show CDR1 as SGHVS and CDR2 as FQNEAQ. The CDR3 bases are TGTGCCAGCAGCACACCCCTGGAAGGGAATGTTGTAATGAAGAGAGCTTTCTTT. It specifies CASSTPLEGNVVMKRAFF.

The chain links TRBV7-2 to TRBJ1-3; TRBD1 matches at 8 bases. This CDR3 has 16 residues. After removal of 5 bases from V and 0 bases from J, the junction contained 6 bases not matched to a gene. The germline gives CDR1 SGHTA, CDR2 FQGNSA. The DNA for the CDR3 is TGTGCCAGCAGCCTCGACAGGGGATACTCTGGAAACACCATATATTTT. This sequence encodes CASSLDRGYSGNTIYF. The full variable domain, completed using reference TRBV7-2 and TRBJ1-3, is GAGVSQSPSNKVTEKGKDVELRCDPISGHTALYWYRQSLGQGLEFLIYFQGNSAPDKSGLPSDRFSAERTGGSVSTLTIQRTQQEDSAVYLCASSLDRGYSGNTIYFGEGSWLTVV.

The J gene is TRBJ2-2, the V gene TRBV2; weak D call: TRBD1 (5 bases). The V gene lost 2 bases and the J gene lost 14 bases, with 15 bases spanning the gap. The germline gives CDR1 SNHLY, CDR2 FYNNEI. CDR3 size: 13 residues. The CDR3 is CASSEHQSGPLFF. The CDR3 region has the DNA TGTGCCAGCAGTGAACATCAGTCAGGGCCACTGTTTTTT.

The CDR3 DNA is TGTGCCAGCAGCCCCTCGACTGGCGGGGGGGAGACCCAGTACTTC. Protein: CASSPSTGGGETQYF. V and J are TRBV11-3 and TRBJ2-5; 8 bases fit TRBD2. The V and J ends lost 5 bases and 5 bases, in that order; junction bases with no gene match: 10. CDR3 length: 15 residues. Germline assignment: CDR1 SGHNT and CDR2 YENEEA.

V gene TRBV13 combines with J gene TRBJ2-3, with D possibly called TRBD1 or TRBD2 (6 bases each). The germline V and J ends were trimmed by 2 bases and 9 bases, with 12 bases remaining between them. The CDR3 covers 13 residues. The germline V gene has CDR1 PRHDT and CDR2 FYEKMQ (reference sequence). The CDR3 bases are TGTGCCAGCAGCTTAACGGGGGCAGGAACGCAGTATTTT. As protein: CASSLTGAGTQYF.

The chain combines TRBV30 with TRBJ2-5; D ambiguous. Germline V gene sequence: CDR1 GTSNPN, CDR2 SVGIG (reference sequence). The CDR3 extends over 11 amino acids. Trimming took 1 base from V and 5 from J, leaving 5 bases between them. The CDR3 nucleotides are TGTGCCTGGAGTGCTTCCGAGACCCAGTACTTC. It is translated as CAWSASETQYF.

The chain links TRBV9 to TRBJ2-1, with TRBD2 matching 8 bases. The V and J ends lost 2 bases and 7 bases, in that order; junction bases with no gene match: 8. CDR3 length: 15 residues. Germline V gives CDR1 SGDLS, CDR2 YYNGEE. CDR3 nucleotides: TGTGCCAGCAGCGTGGAAGGGACTAGAGAGAATGAGCAGTTCTTC. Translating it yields CASSVEGTRENEQFF.

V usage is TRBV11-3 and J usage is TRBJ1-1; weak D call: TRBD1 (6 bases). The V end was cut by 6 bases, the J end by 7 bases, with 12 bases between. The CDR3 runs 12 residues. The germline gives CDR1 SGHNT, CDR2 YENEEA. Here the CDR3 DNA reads TGTGCCAGCAGAAAACAGGGAGGTGAAGCTTTCTTT. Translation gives CASRKQGGEAFF.

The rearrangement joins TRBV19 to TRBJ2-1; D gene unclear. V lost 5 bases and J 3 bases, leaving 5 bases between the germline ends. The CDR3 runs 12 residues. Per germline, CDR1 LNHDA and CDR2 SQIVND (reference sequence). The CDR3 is CASSLLYNEQFF. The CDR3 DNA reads TGTGCCAGTAGTCTCCTCTACAATGAGCAGTTCTTC.

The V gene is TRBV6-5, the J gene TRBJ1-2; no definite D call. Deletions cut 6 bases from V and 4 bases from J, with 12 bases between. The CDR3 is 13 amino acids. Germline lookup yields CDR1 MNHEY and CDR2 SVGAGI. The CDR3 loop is CASRREEGYGYTF. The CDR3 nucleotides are TGTGCCAGCAGGAGGGAAGAGGGCTATGGCTACACCTTC.

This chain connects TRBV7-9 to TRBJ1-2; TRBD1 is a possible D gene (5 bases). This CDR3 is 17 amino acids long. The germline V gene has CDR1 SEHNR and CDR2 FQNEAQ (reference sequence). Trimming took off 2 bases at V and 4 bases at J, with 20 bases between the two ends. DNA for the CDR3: TGTGCCAGCAGCTTAAGGGGCGGTCCGAGGGCTCTCTATGGCTACACCTTC. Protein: CASSLRGGPRALYGYTF.

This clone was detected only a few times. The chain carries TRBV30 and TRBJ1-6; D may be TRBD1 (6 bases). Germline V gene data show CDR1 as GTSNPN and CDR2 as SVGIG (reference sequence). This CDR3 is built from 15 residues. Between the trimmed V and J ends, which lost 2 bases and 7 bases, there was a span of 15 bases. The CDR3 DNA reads TGTGCCTGGAGTTTAAACAGGGTGGTAAATTCACCCCTCCACTTT. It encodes CAWSLNRVVNSPLHF.

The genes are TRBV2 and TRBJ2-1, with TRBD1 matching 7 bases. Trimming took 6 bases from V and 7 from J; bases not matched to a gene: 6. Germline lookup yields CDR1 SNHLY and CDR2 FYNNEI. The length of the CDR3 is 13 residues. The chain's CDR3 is CASSAQGRNEQFF. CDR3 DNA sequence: TGTGCCAGCAGCGCACAGGGGCGGAATGAGCAGTTCTTC.

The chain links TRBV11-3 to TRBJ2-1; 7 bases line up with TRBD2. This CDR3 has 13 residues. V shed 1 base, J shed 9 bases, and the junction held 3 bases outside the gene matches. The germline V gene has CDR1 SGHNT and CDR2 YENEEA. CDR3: CASSLGEGLEQFF. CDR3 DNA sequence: TGTGCCAGCAGCTTAGGGGAGGGTCTTGAGCAGTTCTTC.

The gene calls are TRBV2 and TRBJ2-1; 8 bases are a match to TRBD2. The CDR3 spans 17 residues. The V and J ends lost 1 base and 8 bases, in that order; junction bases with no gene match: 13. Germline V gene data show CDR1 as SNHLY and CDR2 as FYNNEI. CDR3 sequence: CASSEVSYGGAWDEQFF. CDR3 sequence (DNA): TGTGCCAGCAGTGAAGTGTCTTACGGGGGGGCCTGGGATGAGCAGTTCTTC.

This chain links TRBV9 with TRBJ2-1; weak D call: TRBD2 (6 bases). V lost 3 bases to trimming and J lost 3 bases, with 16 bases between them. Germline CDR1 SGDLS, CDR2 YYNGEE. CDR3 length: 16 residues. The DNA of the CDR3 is TGTGCCAGCAGCGCGTCAGGGACTGAGGTCTACAATGAGCAGTTCTTC. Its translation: CASSASGTEVYNEQFF.

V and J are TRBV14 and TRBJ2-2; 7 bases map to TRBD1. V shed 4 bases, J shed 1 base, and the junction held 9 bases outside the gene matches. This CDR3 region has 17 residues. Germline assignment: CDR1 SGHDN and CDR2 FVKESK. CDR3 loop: CASSPEEGALNTGELFF. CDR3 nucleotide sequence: TGTGCCAGCAGCCCGGAAGAGGGGGCCCTGAACACCGGGGAGCTGTTTTTT.

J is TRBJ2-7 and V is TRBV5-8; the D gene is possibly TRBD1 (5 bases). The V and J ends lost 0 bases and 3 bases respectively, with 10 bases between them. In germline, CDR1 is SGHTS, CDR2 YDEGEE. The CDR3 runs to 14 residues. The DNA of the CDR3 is TGTGCCAGCAGCTTGGGAAGGGGTCTCTACGAGCAGTACTTC. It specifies CASSLGRGLYEQYF.

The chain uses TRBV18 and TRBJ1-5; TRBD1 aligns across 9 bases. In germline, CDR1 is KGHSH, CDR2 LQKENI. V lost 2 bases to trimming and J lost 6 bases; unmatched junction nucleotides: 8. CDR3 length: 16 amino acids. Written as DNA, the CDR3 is TGTGCCAGCTCACCAAACCCGGGACAGGGCAGTCAGCCCCAGCATTTT. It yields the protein CASSPNPGQGSQPQHF.

The CDR3, as DNA: TGTGCCTGGAGTGTTCAAAGCGGAAACACCATATATTTT. The encoded protein is CAWSVQSGNTIYF. V usage is TRBV30 and J usage is TRBJ1-3, with D hard to call. The CDR3 spans 13 residues. Germline lookup yields CDR1 GTSNPN and CDR2 SVGIG (reference sequence). V lost 0 bases, J lost 4 bases, and 7 bases lay in between. Based on the CDR3 plus reference TRBV30 and TRBJ1-3, the full variable domain is SQTIHQWPATLVQPVGSPLSLECTVEGTSNPNLYWYRQAAGRGLQLLFYSVGIGQISSEVPQNLSASRPQDRQFILSSKKLLLSDSGFYLCAWSVQSGNTIYFGEGSWLTVV.

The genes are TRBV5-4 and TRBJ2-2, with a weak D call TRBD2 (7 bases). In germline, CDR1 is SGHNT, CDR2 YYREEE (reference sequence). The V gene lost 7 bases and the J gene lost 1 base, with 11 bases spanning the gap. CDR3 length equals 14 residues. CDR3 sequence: CASGGGGNTGELFF. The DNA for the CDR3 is TGTGCCAGCGGGGGCGGGGGGAACACCGGGGAGCTGTTTTTT.

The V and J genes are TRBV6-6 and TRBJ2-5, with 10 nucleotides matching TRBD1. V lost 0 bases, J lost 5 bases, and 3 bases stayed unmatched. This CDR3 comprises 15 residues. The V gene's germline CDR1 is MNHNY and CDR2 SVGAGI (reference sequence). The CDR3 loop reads CASSYSTGGAETQYF. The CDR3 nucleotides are TGTGCCAGCAGTTACTCGACAGGGGGCGCGGAGACCCAGTACTTC.

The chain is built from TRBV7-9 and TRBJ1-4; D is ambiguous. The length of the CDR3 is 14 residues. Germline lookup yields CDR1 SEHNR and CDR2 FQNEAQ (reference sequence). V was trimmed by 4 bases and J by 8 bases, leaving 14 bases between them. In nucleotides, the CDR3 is TGTGCCAGCAGCTCGGTTGGGGAAGACGAAAAACTGTTTTTT. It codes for CASSSVGEDEKLFF. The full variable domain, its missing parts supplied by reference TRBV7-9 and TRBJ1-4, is DTGVSQNPRHKITKRGQNVTFRCDPISEHNRLYWYRQTLGQGPEFLTYFQNEAQLEKSRLLSDRFSAERPKGSFSTLEIQRTEQGDSAMYLCASSSVGEDEKLFFGSGTQLSVL.

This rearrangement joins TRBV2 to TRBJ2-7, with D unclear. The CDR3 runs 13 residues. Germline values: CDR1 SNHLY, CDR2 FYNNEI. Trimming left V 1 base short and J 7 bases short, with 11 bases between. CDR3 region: CASSEEWVSEQYF. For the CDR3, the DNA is TGTGCCAGCAGTGAAGAGTGGGTGAGTGAGCAGTACTTC.

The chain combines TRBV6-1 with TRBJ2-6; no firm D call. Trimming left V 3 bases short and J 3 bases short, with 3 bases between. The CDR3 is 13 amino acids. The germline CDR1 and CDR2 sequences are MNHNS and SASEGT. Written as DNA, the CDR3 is TGTGCCAGCAGTGAGAGTGGGGCCAACGTCCTGACTTTC. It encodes CASSESGANVLTF.